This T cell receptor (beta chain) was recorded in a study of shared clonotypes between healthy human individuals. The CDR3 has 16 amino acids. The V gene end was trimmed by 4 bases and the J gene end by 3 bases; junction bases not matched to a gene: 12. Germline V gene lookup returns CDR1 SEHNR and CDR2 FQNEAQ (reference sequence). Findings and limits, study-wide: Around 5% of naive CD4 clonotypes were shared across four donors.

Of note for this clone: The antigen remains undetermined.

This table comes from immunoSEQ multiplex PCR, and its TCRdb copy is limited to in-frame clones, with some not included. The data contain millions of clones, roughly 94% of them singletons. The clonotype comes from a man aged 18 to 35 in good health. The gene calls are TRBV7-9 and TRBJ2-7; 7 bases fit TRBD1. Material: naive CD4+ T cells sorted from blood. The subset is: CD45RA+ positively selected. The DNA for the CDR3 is TGTGCCAGCAGCTCCGGACAGGCCGACAGTGGCTACGAGCAGTACTTC. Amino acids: CASSSGQADSGYEQYF.